This is a list of T cell receptor beta chains from one sample in a study of patients and donors after allogeneic stem cell transplantation. TCRdb reprocessed the RT-PCR reads via MiXCR and lists one record per CDR3 protein. The repertoire holds roughly 180,000 distinct CDR3 sequences, with 41% as singletons. The sequenced sample consisted of blood, either unsorted or a sorted T cell fraction (not recorded which). The receptors were sampled from a human donor who was either an allogeneic HSCT recipient or a stem cell or donor lymphocyte infusion donor (not recorded which). It is not recorded whose cells these are; they may come from a transplant donor. CDR3s include the opening cysteine and the closing phenylalanine or tryptophan. The D gene is left open where the match is weak. For some rows the clone size is stated as once, few or many, or as a class when expanded; others skip it.

NA	TRBJ1-1	TRBV7-2	NA	CASSLDHWGPEDEAFF	TGTGCCAGCAGCTTAGATCACTGGGGGCCGGAGGATGAAGCTTTCTTT
few	TRBJ1-4	TRBV30	TRBD1	CAWSAWQGDEKLFF	TGTGCCTGGAGTGCATGGCAGGGGGATGAAAAACTGTTTTTT
NA	TRBJ1-5	TRBV29-1	TRBD1	CSVGQGSDQPQHF	TGCAGCGTTGGACAGGGTAGCGATCAGCCCCAGCATTTT
few	TRBJ2-1	TRBV20-1	NA	CSVKRDLLSSYNEQFF	TGCAGTGTTAAACGGGACTTGTTAAGCTCCTACAATGAGCAGTTCTTC
few	TRBJ2-7	TRBV9	TRBD2	CASSPSGTSYEQYF	TGTGCCAGCAGCCCTAGCGGGACCTCCTACGAGCAGTACTTC
few	TRBJ2-7	TRBV6-1	NA	CASSEIRGLSYEQYF	TGTGCCAGCAGTGAAATTCGTGGATTATCCTACGAGCAGTACTTC
many	TRBJ2-1	TRBV27	TRBD2	CASSRASGSNEQFF	TGTGCCAGCAGCAGGGCTAGCGGGAGTAATGAGCAGTTCTTC
NA	TRBJ1-1	TRBV7-2	TRBD1	CASSPTGTVNTEAFF	TGTGCCAGCAGCCCAACGGGGACAGTGAACACTGAAGCTTTCTTT
NA	TRBJ1-2	TRBV6-2/TRBV6-3	NA	CASSPGRVYGYTF	TGTGCCAGCAGTCCGGGCAGGGTCTATGGCTACACCTTC
once	TRBJ1-3	TRBV27	NA	CASSVQWGNTIYF	TGTGCCAGCAGTGTACAGTGGGGAAACACCATATATTTT
NA	TRBJ2-3	TRBV5-6	TRBD2	CASSLVEAGVADTQYF	TGTGCCAGCAGCTTGGTTGAAGCGGGAGTTGCAGATACGCAGTATTTT
few	TRBJ1-2	TRBV10-3	NA	CAISGGLPGVDGYTF	TGTGCCATCAGTGGGGGACTTCCCGGGGTGGATGGCTACACCTTC
few	TRBJ1-4	TRBV4-3	NA	CASSQDDRLFF	TGCGCCAGCAGCCAAGATGATCGGCTGTTTTTT
NA	TRBJ2-7	TRBV15	NA	CATSRDKVDEQYF	TGTGCCACCAGCAGAGATAAAGTCGACGAGCAGTACTTC
few	TRBJ2-1	TRBV29-1	NA	CSVEQSEQFF	TGCAGCGTTGAACAGAGTGAGCAGTTCTTC
few	TRBJ1-2	TRBV12-3/TRBV12-4	NA	CASSLGHPDYGYTF	TGTGCCAGCAGTTTGGGCCACCCGGACTATGGCTACACCTTC
few	TRBJ1-1	TRBV4-3	NA	CASSQDYPGSASTEAFF	TGCGCCAGCAGCCAAGATTACCCCGGGTCTGCGAGCACTGAAGCTTTCTTT
NA	TRBJ2-7	TRBV4-3	TRBD1	CASSQDLGDRGYEQYF	TGCGCCAGCAGCCAAGATCTGGGAGACAGGGGGTACGAGCAGTACTTC
few	TRBJ1-2	TRBV5-1	TRBD1	CASSVDRDYGYTF	TGCGCCAGCAGCGTCGACAGGGACTATGGCTACACCTTC
NA	TRBJ2-1	TRBV27	NA	CASSPLWTLQNEQFF	TGTGCCAGCAGTCCCCTTTGGACACTCCAAAATGAGCAGTTCTTC
NA	TRBJ2-7	TRBV7-9	TRBD2	CASSFTSGSYEQYF	TGTGCCAGCAGCTTCACTAGCGGGAGTTACGAGCAGTACTTC
NA	TRBJ2-5	TRBV11-2	NA	CASSFSPRSQETQYF	TGTGCCAGCAGCTTTTCCCCGCGTTCACAAGAGACCCAGTACTTC
NA	TRBJ2-7	TRBV9	NA	CASSASGAYEQYF	TGTGCCAGCAGCGCTTCCGGGGCCTACGAGCAGTACTTC
few	TRBJ2-2	TRBV28	NA	CASSFVSGNTGELFF	TGTGCCAGCAGTTTCGTGTCGGGAAACACCGGGGAGCTGTTTTTT
few	TRBJ2-1	TRBV20-1	TRBD1	CSARDQGQAISSYNEQFF	TGCAGTGCTAGAGATCAGGGACAGGCCATAAGCTCCTACAATGAGCAGTTCTTC
NA	TRBJ1-1	TRBV5-1	NA	CASSRLVNLNTEAFF	TGCGCCAGCAGCCGGCTGGTGAATCTGAACACTGAAGCTTTCTTT
NA	TRBJ1-5	TRBV21-1	NA	CASSKVTDSGNQPQHF	TGTGCCAGCAGCAAAGTGACTGACAGCGGCAATCAGCCCCAGCATTTT
few	TRBJ1-2	TRBV20-1	TRBD1	CSASWTGDGYTF	TGCAGTGCTAGTTGGACAGGGGATGGCTACACCTTC
NA	TRBJ2-5	TRBV5-1	NA	CASSLSTGAGETQYF	TGCGCCAGCAGCTTGAGCACGGGCGCCGGAGAGACCCAGTACTTC
NA	TRBJ1-2	TRBV30	NA	CAWGDTITYGYTF	TGTGCCTGGGGCGACACGATTACCTATGGCTACACCTTC
NA	TRBJ2-1	TRBV27	NA	CASSSGLRRVNEQFF	TGTGCCAGCAGTTCGGGACTGAGGCGGGTCAATGAGCAGTTCTTC
NA	TRBJ2-5	TRBV28	TRBD1	CASTAGTGLRETQYF	TGTGCCAGCACCGCCGGGACAGGGTTGCGAGAGACCCAGTACTTC
few	TRBJ1-2	TRBV5-1	TRBD1	CASSFGTGRNYGYTF	TGCGCCAGCAGCTTCGGGACAGGCAGAAACTATGGCTACACCTTC
few	TRBJ1-6	TRBV28	NA	CASSSLRGSSPLHF	TGTGCCAGCAGCTCTCTTCGCGGCAGCTCACCCCTCCACTTT
NA	TRBJ2-3	TRBV7-8	TRBD2	CASSLVGGRAVGTDTQYF	TGTGCCAGCAGCTTAGTAGGCGGGAGGGCCGTCGGAACAGATACGCAGTATTTT
once	TRBJ2-1	TRBV28	NA	CASEGAGARREQFF	TGTGCCAGCGAGGGGGCGGGAGCCCGACGGGAGCAGTTCTTC
few	TRBJ1-1	TRBV24-1	NA	CATSDFSMTEAFF	TGTGCCACCAGTGATTTTAGTATGACTGAAGCTTTCTTT
NA	TRBJ1-6	TRBV5-5	TRBD1	CASSFPGQAGTLHF	TGTGCCAGCAGCTTTCCGGGACAGGCGGGCACCCTCCACTTT
NA	TRBJ1-2	TRBV4-3	NA	CASNQERQVVSGYTF	TGCGCCAGCAACCAAGAGAGACAGGTCGTGAGTGGCTACACCTTC
NA	TRBJ2-1	TRBV11-2	NA	CASSSQGPQYNEQFF	TGTGCCAGCAGCTCACAGGGTCCGCAATACAATGAGCAGTTCTTC
NA	TRBJ2-3	TRBV12-3/TRBV12-4	NA	CASSSTEITDTQYF	TGTGCCAGCAGTTCTACGGAGATCACAGATACGCAGTATTTT
NA	TRBJ1-2	TRBV7-2	NA	CASSLELSGYGYTF	TGTGCCAGCAGCTTAGAACTCTCGGGCTATGGCTACACCTTC
few	TRBJ1-2	TRBV12-3/TRBV12-4	TRBD1	CASSLGTGGYGYTF	TGTGCCAGCAGTTTAGGGACAGGGGGCTATGGCTACACCTTC
NA	TRBJ1-4	TRBV12-3/TRBV12-4	NA	CASSLDLPLFF	TGTGCCAGCAGTTTAGACCTACCACTGTTTTTT
few	TRBJ1-2	TRBV27	NA	CASSLQSGGYGYTF	TGTGCCAGCAGTCTTCAATCGGGGGGCTATGGCTACACCTTC
few	TRBJ1-2	TRBV6-5	TRBD1	CASRFGQDGYGYTF	TGTGCCAGCAGATTTGGACAGGACGGGTATGGCTACACCTTC
NA	TRBJ2-5	TRBV19	TRBD1	CASSTTGAFPSQETQYF	TGTGCCAGTAGTACAACAGGGGCTTTCCCCTCTCAAGAGACCCAGTACTTC
NA	TRBJ1-2	TRBV27	TRBD1	CASSPRDRGRLRYGYTF	TGTGCCAGCAGTCCTAGGGACAGGGGAAGGTTAAGATATGGCTACACCTTC
NA	TRBJ1-4	TRBV30	TRBD1	CAWSRGANEKLFF	TGTGCCTGGAGCAGGGGGGCTAATGAAAAACTGTTTTTT
few	TRBJ2-3	TRBV2	TRBD2	CASSDNLGLAGSTDTQYF	TGTGCCAGCAGTGATAATTTGGGTCTAGCGGGAAGCACAGATACGCAGTATTTT
NA	TRBJ1-6	TRBV9	TRBD1	CASSATGGDSPLHF	TGTGCCAGCAGCGCGACAGGGGGAGATTCACCCCTCCACTTT
NA	TRBJ1-4	TRBV6-6	NA	CASSRGSRDEKLFF	TGTGCCAGCAGTCGAGGGAGCAGAGATGAAAAACTGTTTTTT
NA	TRBJ2-3	TRBV5-1	TRBD2	CASSLAGVTTDTQYF	TGCGCCAGCAGCCTAGCGGGAGTAACCACAGATACGCAGTATTTT